The rows below give T cell receptor beta chains drawn from one sample of a study of cytomegalovirus exposure and HLA in healthy donors. Repertoires were generated with immunoSEQ multiplex PCR, while TCRdb's copy carries only in-frame clones and drops some. The sample includes about 92,000 clones, over 70% of them seen just once. The sample taken for sequencing was PBMCs. These receptors originate from a girl aged 2 to 10 in good health and CMV-seropositive. Both conserved end residues are part of each CDR3. The D gene is left open where the match is weak. Some rows have no size entry. The others give once, few or many, or a class for an expanded clone.

.,TRBV6-1,TRBJ1-2,.,15,TGTGCCAGCAGTGAATTGGTAGGAGCTCCCTATGGCTACACCTTC,CASSELVGAPYGYTF
.,TRBV29-1,TRBJ1-2,.,12,TGCAGCGTTCCTGTCCCGGGATACGGCTACACCTTC,CSVPVPGYGYTF
TRBD1,TRBV18,TRBJ1-2,.,18,TGTGCCAGCTCACCAGAAGGAGCGGGACAGGGGGCAATATATGGCTACACCTTC,CASSPEGAGQGAIYGYTF
.,TRBV27,TRBJ2-7,.,14,TGTGCCAGCAGTTTATCATCACAGGGAGCGGAGCAGTACTTC,CASSLSSQGAEQYF
TRBD2,TRBV6-5,TRBJ2-7,.,15,TGTGCCAGCAGTTACTCGGGCGGGAGGGCCCGGGAGCAGTACTTC,CASSYSGGRAREQYF
.,TRBV5-1,TRBJ1-1,.,13,TGCGCCAGCAGCTTGTTGTCCAGGGATGAAGCTTTCTTT,CASSLLSRDEAFF
TRBD1,TRBV6-6,TRBJ1-4,.,14,TGTGCCAGCAGTCTGACAGGGGAAGGTGAAAAACTGTTTTTT,CASSLTGEGEKLFF
TRBD2,TRBV6-4,TRBJ2-3,few,16,TGTGCCAGCAGTGACTCATCGGGAGGGGGCACAGATACGCAGTATTTT,CASSDSSGGGTDTQYF
TRBD1,TRBV6-6,TRBJ1-1,.,16,TGTGCCAGCAGCTCTCTAGGGACAGCGATGAACACTGAAGCTTTCTTT,CASSSLGTAMNTEAFF
TRBD1,TRBV28,TRBJ1-4,.,16,TGTGCCAGCGCGGACAGGGAAAGGTGGACTAATGAAAAACTGTTTTTT,CASADRERWTNEKLFF
TRBD1,TRBV6-5,TRBJ2-7,.,15,TGTGCCAGCGGTGCCGGGACAGCCCGAGGTGATGAGCAGTACTTC,CASGAGTARGDEQYF
.,TRBV9,TRBJ2-3,.,16,TGTGCCAGCAGCCCCCACCGGGACAAATTCACAGATACGCAGTATTTT,CASSPHRDKFTDTQYF
.,TRBV2,TRBJ1-5,once,16,TGTGCCAGCAGAGGAACAGGGAACGCGGGCAATCAGCCCCAGCATTTT,CASRGTGNAGNQPQHF
.,TRBV7-9,TRBJ2-3,.,11,TGTTCCAGCAGCTTAGGCGACTCGCAGTATTTT,CSSSLGDSQYF
.,TRBV5-6,TRBJ1-1,.,14,TGTGCCAGCAGCTTGCGAGATAGGAACACTGAAGCTTTCTTT,CASSLRDRNTEAFF
.,TRBV5-4,TRBJ1-3,.,16,TGTGCCAGCAGCTTGGGGGCCGGGGACTCTGGAAACACCATATATTTT,CASSLGAGDSGNTIYF
.,TRBV10-3,TRBJ1-1,.,12,TGTGCCATCAGTGAAGGGGGCACTGAAGCTTTCTTT,CAISEGGTEAFF
.,TRBV27,TRBJ1-5,.,14,TGTGCCAGCAGTCGCGGGTATAGCAATCAGCCCCAGCATTTT,CASSRGYSNQPQHF
.,TRBV18,TRBJ1-2,.,15,TGTGCCAGCTCGGGGGGGGCCCGCCTTTCGGGCGGCTACACCTTC,CASSGGARLSGGYTF
.,TRBV29-1,TRBJ1-4,.,12,TGCAGCGTTGATCGGGGTAATGAAAAACTGTTTTTT,CSVDRGNEKLFF
.,TRBV5-1,TRBJ2-7,.,12,TGCGCCAGCAGCCTACCCCTGTCCGAGCAGTACTTC,CASSLPLSEQYF
TRBD2,TRBV7-8,TRBJ2-1,.,17,TGTGCCAGCAGCTTAGTAGGTCTTGGGACTAGCAGTTTGGAGCAGTTCTTC,CASSLVGLGTSSLEQFF
.,TRBV4-1,TRBJ2-1,.,17,TGCGCCAGCAGCCAAGATTCGGAACTGGGTTCAGGGTATGAGCAGTTCTTC,CASSQDSELGSGYEQFF
.,TRBV4-1,TRBJ1-2,.,17,TGCGCCAGCAGCCAGCTACTTGTGAGCGCGGGAAACTATGGCTACACCTTC,CASSQLLVSAGNYGYTF
.,TRBV6-1,TRBJ2-5,.,15,TGTGCCAGCAGTGGCACCTGGGGCCCGACAGAGACCCAGTACTTC,CASSGTWGPTETQYF
.,TRBV10-2,TRBJ2-2,.,15,TGCGCCAGCAGTGACTTGGCCAGGGCCACCGGGGAGCTGTTTTTT,CASSDLARATGELFF
TRBD1,TRBV4-3,TRBJ1-2,.,15,TGCGCCAGCAGCCAAGTTCCGGGACAGCTCTATGGCTACACCTTC,CASSQVPGQLYGYTF
TRBD2,TRBV7-6,TRBJ2-7,.,15,TGTGCCAGCAGCCTAACTAGCGGACCCTCCTACGAGCAGTACTTC,CASSLTSGPSYEQYF
.,TRBV5-4,TRBJ2-5,.,13,TGTGCCAGCAGCGGACAGTTGGAAGAGACCCAGTACTTC,CASSGQLEETQYF
.,TRBV15,TRBJ2-5,.,15,TGTGCCACCAGCAGAGGAGGCGGAACCCAAGAGACCCAGTACTTC,CATSRGGGTQETQYF
.,TRBV19,TRBJ2-1,.,11,TGTGCCAGTGTGTCTGTAAATGAGCAGTTCTTC,CASVSVNEQFF
TRBD1,TRBV5-4,TRBJ2-1,few,16,TGTGCCAGCAGTCCGGCTGGGACAGGTTCGGACAATGAGCAGTTCTTC,CASSPAGTGSDNEQFF
.,TRBV19,TRBJ2-7,.,15,TGTGCCAGTACCCCAAAGGGGAAATCTGGCTACGAGCAGTACTTC,CASTPKGKSGYEQYF
.,TRBV4-3,TRBJ2-4,.,17,TGCGCCAGCAGCCAAGATCCAGGGGCAATAGCCAAAAACATTCAGTACTTC,CASSQDPGAIAKNIQYF
TRBD1,TRBV6-5,TRBJ1-5,.,16,TGTGCCAGCAGTTTGTCAGGGGGCTTGGGCAATCAGCCCCAGCATTTT,CASSLSGGLGNQPQHF
.,TRBV7-9,TRBJ1-2,.,14,TGTGCCAGCAGCTTGACCCAGGGAAGGGGTGGCTACACCTTC,CASSLTQGRGGYTF
TRBD2,TRBV10-3,TRBJ2-1,once,16,TGTGCCATCAGTGATTCTAGCGGGGTCTCCTACAATGAGCAGTTCTTC,CAISDSSGVSYNEQFF
TRBD2,TRBV29-1,TRBJ2-7,.,13,TGCAGCGTTTTGGGGAGGGGCTCCTACGAGCAGTACTTC,CSVLGRGSYEQYF
.,TRBV18,TRBJ2-1,.,15,TGTGCCAGCTCACCACCCCAGCGTAACCAATTCGAGCAGTTCTTC,CASSPPQRNQFEQFF
TRBD1,TRBV5-6,TRBJ1-1,.,14,TGTGCCAGCAGCTGGGACAGGGTGGCCACTGAAGCTTTCTTT,CASSWDRVATEAFF
.,TRBV6-5,TRBJ1-2,.,14,TGTGCCAGCAGTTACGGAGTCTCATCCTATGGCTACACCTTC,CASSYGVSSYGYTF
.,TRBV6-6,TRBJ2-1,few,13,TGTGCCAGCAGTCCTGACAGGTACAATGAGCAGTTCTTC,CASSPDRYNEQFF
.,TRBV12-5,TRBJ2-1,.,16,TGTGCTAGTGGTTTGACGGGCTATATGGGGCACAATGAGCAGTTCTTC,CASGLTGYMGHNEQFF
TRBD1,TRBV25-1,TRBJ1-4,.,14,TGTGCCAGCGGGGAGGCGGGACAGACGGAAAAACTGTTTTTT,CASGEAGQTEKLFF
.,TRBV4-1,TRBJ2-7,.,14,TGCGCCAGCAGCCACAGGGGCGACTCCTACGAGCAGTACTTC,CASSHRGDSYEQYF
.,TRBV5-1,TRBJ1-1,.,15,TGCGCCAGCAGCTTCGAGTCCCCCTTTAACACTGAAGCTTTCTTT,CASSFESPFNTEAFF
TRBD2,TRBV15,TRBJ2-5,.,15,TGTGCCACCAGCAGAAGGAGTAGCGGGATTGAGACCCAGTACTTC,CATSRRSSGIETQYF
TRBD2,TRBV7-6,TRBJ2-1,few,15,TGTGCCAGCAGCCCGGGACTAGCGGGTTACAATGAGCAGTTCTTC,CASSPGLAGYNEQFF